This note documents a single T cell receptor (beta chain) sequence. Its antigen is currently unknown. This record comes from a study of T cell responses to AZD1222 COVID-19 vaccine. CDR3 size: 16 residues. Germline V gives CDR1 MGHRA, CDR2 YSYEKL. With 3 bases clipped from V and 2 bases from J, the junction kept 5 bases outside the gene matches. Whole-study results and caveats: Spike-specific TCR breadth and depth rose after two AZD1222 doses. Females outnumbered males among donors, who were mostly white British; clonal diversity was possibly underestimated. No day 14 peak samples; only post-peak repertoires were characterized.

Measured with immunoSEQ multiplex PCR; TCRdb has only the in-frame clones, and not every one. Among almost 35,000 clones listed, roughly nine tenths were seen once. Material: peripheral blood, obtained on day 0 of AZD1222 vaccination. The chain uses TRBV4-1 and TRBJ2-7; the match to TRBD2 covers 12 bases. The TCR sequence derives from an adult in good health. CDR3 sequence (DNA): TGCGCCAGCAGCCACCCAGGACTAGCGGGAACCTACGAGCAGTACTTC. Its protein is CASSHPGLAGTYEQYF.